This TCR beta chain is drawn from a study of beta chain features in type 1 diabetes. The study's findings and limits: Moderate yet significant TCRB CDR3 shortening was seen in Type 1 diabetes patients in all four CD4+ subsets. For type 1 diabetes patients, VDJ junctions showed fewer insertions and more deletions. Here, the possible influence of HLA type (on TCRB rearrangement) remained unresolved. Shorter templates may be favored by PCR, equally so in patients and controls.

About this clone: Its target is unknown.

The CDR3 is made up of 15 amino acids. V lost 6 bases and J lost 4, with 18 bases in between. Germline V gives CDR1 MNHNS, CDR2 SASEGT. What was sequenced were expressed TCRB transcripts, since all of the isolated RNA had been reverse transcribed. Clones were read by immunoSEQ multiplex PCR, and TCRdb kept only the in-frame ones, dropping some. The profile shows hundreds of thousands of clones, over 12% of them singletons. Central memory, naive, regulatory and stem cell-like memory CD4+ cells were sorted by CD45RO/CCR7/CD25/CD127/CD95/CD27. The V call is TRBV6-1, the J call TRBJ1-2, with D possibly matching TRBD1 (6 bases). The receptor comes from a man aged 18 to 29 with type 1 diabetes. What was sequenced was naive CD4+ T cells from blood. The CDR3 DNA sequence: TGTGCCAGCAGCGCGGACAGCGGCTATTTCTATGGCTACACCTTC. This translates into CASSADSGYFYGYTF.